This T cell receptor beta chain was recovered during a study of shared clonotypes between healthy human individuals. Study conclusions and caveats: Despite large depth, rarefaction showed incomplete sorted-subset sequencing.

Every contributor of samples was a Caucasian grown-up residing in Nashville, Tennessee. TCRdb's table, derived via immunoSEQ multiplex PCR, lists solely in-frame clones and lacks some. The repertoire holds around 700,000 clones, with around 74% as singletons. A remark on this clone: Antigen specificity is unknown. Other DNA sequences within the sample encode an identical CDR3.

In germline, CDR1 is SGHRS, CDR2 YFSETQ. The V end was cut by 1 base, the J end by 3 bases, with 7 bases between. CDR3 length: 14 residues. Sample: memory CD4+ T cells sorted from blood. As for subset: CD45RA-negative fraction. This clonotype originated in a woman under 40 in good health. V gene TRBV5-1 combines with J gene TRBJ1-4, with D perhaps matching TRBD1 (5 bases). CDR3 coding DNA: TGCGCCAGCAGCTTGAGGGACCCTAATGAAAAACTGTTTTTT. It specifies CASSLRDPNEKLFF.